This TCR beta chain was identified in a study of PD-L1 blockade in urothelial cancer. Overall study: It was around 2014 that patients started atezolizumab at 1,200 mg intravenously every 3 weeks. Chemotherapy regimens numbering 0 to 3 had been given to patients. Male patients with bladder-origin urothelial cancer numbered twenty-five of 29.

Trimming removed 5 bases from V and 6 bases from J, with 11 bases in between. The CDR3 sequence is 12 residues long. The germline gives CDR1 SGHTA, CDR2 FQGNSA. Each PCR contained spiked-in synthetic TCR analog templates. The protocol was immunoSEQ multiplex PCR, while the TCRdb copy is restricted to in-frame clones and leaves out a portion. The table has some 29,000 clones, approximately 86% seen once. Sequenced material: PBMCs, taken around atezolizumab (anti-PD-L1) treatment. The J gene is TRBJ2-7, the V gene TRBV7-2, with D unresolved. The TCR was taken from a man aged 50-60 years with urothelial cancer. The CDR3 reads CASSPPRGEQYF. Here the CDR3 DNA reads TGTGCCAGCAGCCCCCCCCGAGGCGAGCAGTACTTC.